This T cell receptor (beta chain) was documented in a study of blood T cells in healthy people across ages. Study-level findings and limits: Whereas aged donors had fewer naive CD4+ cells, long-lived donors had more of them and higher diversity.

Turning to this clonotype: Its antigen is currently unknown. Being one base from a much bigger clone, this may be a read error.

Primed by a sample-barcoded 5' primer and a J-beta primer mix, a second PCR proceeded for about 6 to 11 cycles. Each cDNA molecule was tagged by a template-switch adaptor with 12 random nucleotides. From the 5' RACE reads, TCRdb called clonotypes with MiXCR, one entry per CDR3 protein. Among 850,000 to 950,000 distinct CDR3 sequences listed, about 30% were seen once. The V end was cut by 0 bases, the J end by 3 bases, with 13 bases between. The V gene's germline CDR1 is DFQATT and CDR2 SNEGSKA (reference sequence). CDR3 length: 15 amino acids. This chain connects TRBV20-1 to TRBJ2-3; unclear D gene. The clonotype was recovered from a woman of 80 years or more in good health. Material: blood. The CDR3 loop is CSAREQKGVTDTQYF. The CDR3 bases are TGCAGTGCTAGAGAGCAAAAGGGTGTGACAGATACGCAGTATTTT.